These T cell receptor beta chains were read from a single sample in a study of T cell repertoires in cytomegalovirus infection. The antigens these receptors bind are not known. TCRdb reanalysed the reads using MiXCR and keeps one entry per CDR3 protein. Altogether about 920,000 distinct CDR3 sequences are present, roughly 30% being singletons, with the ten largest covering 11% to 15%. The sample consisted of cultured CD8+ T cells from PBMCs, taken from culture after CMV antigen stimulation. The source of these receptors is a human donor in good health (CMV status not recorded). Some clones in this sample may be carry-over from other donors' samples. Both conserved end residues are part of each CDR3. A D gene is named only where the DNA matches it firmly. Clone size, where shown, is once, few, many, or a class for clones that have expanded.

D gene	V gene	J gene	clone size	CDR3 protein	CDR3 DNA
-	TRBV15	TRBJ2-7	-	CVTSRGLSSYEQYF	TGTGTCACCAGCAGAGGACTGAGCTCCTACGAGCAGTACTTC
TRBD1	TRBV6-8	TRBJ2-3	few	CASSPGTGGDTQYF	TGTGCCAGCAGTCCAGGGACAGGGGGGGATACGCAGTATTTT
TRBD1	TRBV28	TRBJ1-5	few	CASSSRGQGNQPQHF	TGTGCCAGCAGTTCACGTGGACAGGGGAATCAGCCCCAGCATTTT
-	TRBV7-9	TRBJ1-1	few	CASSPKAEAFF	TGTGCCAGCAGCCCCAAGGCTGAAGCTTTCTTT
-	TRBV19	TRBJ2-7	-	CASSLGSAANSYEQYF	TGTGCCAGTAGCTTGGGATCCGCGGCAAACTCCTACGAGCAGTACTTC
-	TRBV29-1	TRBJ2-7	few	CSVGGDGSSYEQYF	TGCAGCGTTGGCGGGGACGGTAGCTCCTACGAGCAGTACTTC
-	TRBV4-1	TRBJ2-5	-	CASSQGIRGPQETQYF	TGCGCCAGCAGCCAAGGGATCAGGGGACCCCAAGAGACCCAGTACTTC
-	TRBV10-2	TRBJ1-4	-	CASRGPRTNEKLFF	TGCGCCAGCAGGGGACCGCGAACTAATGAAAAACTGTTTTTT
-	TRBV12-3/TRBV12-4	TRBJ2-3	few	CASSGQVITDTQYF	TGTGCCAGCAGTGGGCAGGTGATCACAGATACGCAGTATTTT
-	TRBV7-9	TRBJ1-2	few	CVEGPSNYGYTF	TGTGTGGAGGGGCCTTCTAACTATGGCTACACCTTC